These 14 T cell receptor beta chains were all obtained from the same sample, sequenced in a study of T cell clonality in common variable immunodeficiency (dated by TCRdb to the mid-2010s). The library relied on the immunoSEQ multiplex PCR assay. The immuneACCESS repertoire file appears here via TCRdb, limited to in-frame rearrangements. These files lack a portion of the clones; in checked studies, under half of the deficit traces to unresolved V genes, and the cause of the others is not known. The sample records 50,000 to 65,000 clones, none occurring a single time. Approximately 1.5% of the sample is in the top ten clones. The sample comprised peripheral blood mononuclear cells. These receptors all stem from a person aged 18-70 years in good health.

This clone has ten or more counts. The DNA read from the CDR3 is TGTGCCAGCAGCTCCGGGACTAGTGTTTCCCTTGAG. Translated, it gives CASSSGTSVSLE. The whole CDR3 region reads CASSSGTSVSLEQFF. The chain links TRBV28 to TRBJ2-1; 8 bases line up with TRBD2. Sequencing ends 3 residues short of the CDR3 end; the germline J gene provides the rest. Germline CDR1 and CDR2: MDHEN and SYDVKM. Trimming removed 6 bases from V and 9 bases from J; junction bases left unmatched: 13. The CDR3 length is 15 residues.

The sample holds many counts of this clone. The sequence runs out 3 residues before the end of the CDR3; the remainder is reconstructed from the germline J gene. The chain combines TRBV2 with TRBJ2-2, with 12 bases fitting TRBD2. The trim removed 5 bases at V and 7 bases at J, leaving 5 bases unmatched. Germline CDR1 SNHLY, CDR2 FYNNEI. This CDR3 has 15 amino acids. CDR3 DNA (partial): TGTGCCAGCAGTCTTCTAGCGGGAGGGTTCGGGGAG. This translates into CASSLLAGGFGE. The CDR3 reads in full as CASSLLAGGFGELFF.

This clone showed up many times. Sequencing ends 3 residues short of the CDR3 end; the germline J gene provides the rest. The rearrangement links TRBV11-2 to TRBJ2-5; 8 positions agree with TRBD2. Germline V CDR1 and CDR2: SGHAT, FQNNGV. Unmatched junction bases numbered 10, after V lost 5 bases and J lost 5 bases. The length of the CDR3 is 15 residues. The covered CDR3 bases are TGTGCCAGCAGCCCCCGTGAAGGCGGGAGGGAGACC. Its translation: CASSPREGGRET. The CDR3 reads in full as CASSPREGGRETQYF.

With regard to this clone: The CDR3 end is not reached by the read, which stops 3 residues before it; the germline J gene fills it in. The chain combines TRBV5-1 with TRBJ1-5; D might be TRBD1 (5 bases). This CDR3 contains 17 residues. Germline values: CDR1 SGHRS, CDR2 YFSETQ. Trimming took 4 bases from V and 0 from J, leaving 17 bases between them. CDR3 sequence reads: CASSPKGRAYSNQPQHF. The CDR3 DNA, read in part, is TGCGCCAGCAGCCCAAAGGGGCGAGCCTATAGCAATCAGCCC.

This clone was seen many times. The read is 3 residues too short to cover the CDR3 end, so that end is filled in from the germline J gene. The chain joins TRBV5-6 to TRBJ1-1; D is possibly TRBD1 (5 bases). Germline CDR1 and CDR2: SGHDT and YYEEEE. Trimming removed 0 bases from V and 0 bases from J, with 6 bases in between. This CDR3 contains 14 residues. CDR3 bases read: TGTGCCAGCAGCTTGGCAGGGATGAACACTGAA. Amino acid sequence: CASSLAGMNTE. In full, the CDR3 is CASSLAGMNTEAFF. The full variable domain, completed using reference TRBV5-6 and TRBJ1-1, is DAGVTQSPTHLIKTRGQQVTLRCSPKSGHDTVSWYQQALGQGPQFIFQYYEEEERQRGNFPDRFSGHQFPNYSSELNVNALLLGDSALYLCASSLAGMNTEAFFGQGTRLTVV.

This clone was counted at least ten times. The CDR3 end lies 3 residues beyond the end of the read and is filled in from the germline J gene. The V gene is TRBV20-1, the J gene TRBJ1-2; maybe TRBD1 (5 bases). The CDR3 has 11 residues. Trimming shortened V by 2 bases and J by 6 bases, and 7 bases separated the two germline ends. Germline V gene sequence: CDR1 DFQATT, CDR2 SNEGSKA (reference sequence). CDR3 sequence: CSARTGDGYTF. Incomplete CDR3 DNA: TGCAGTGCTAGAACAGGAGATGGC.

At least ten counts were recorded for this clone. The CDR3 DNA, read in part, is TGTGCCATCAGTGAGTCGCCCATTAGGGATTCACCC. This encodes CAISESPIRDSP. The CDR3 in its entirety is CAISESPIRDSPLHF. The rearrangement joins TRBV10-3 to TRBJ1-6, with no clear D. The read stops 3 residues short of the end of the CDR3; the missing end is completed from the germline J gene. V shed 0 bases and J shed 8 bases, with 11 bases lying between them. This CDR3 contains 15 residues. Germline CDR1 and CDR2: ENHRY and SYGVKD.

This clone was seen repeatedly, ten times or more. The CDR3 reads CAWSRTGGTEAFF. The CDR3 DNA, read in part, is TGTGCCTGGAGTAGGACAGGGGGCACTGAA. V and J are TRBV30 and TRBJ1-1, with 10 bases matching TRBD1. The CDR3 goes on 3 residues after the read ends, and that part is filled in from the germline J gene. The junction had 1 base not matched to a gene; V was cut back by 2 bases and J by 4 bases. Germline V gene sequence: CDR1 GTSNPN, CDR2 SVGIG (reference sequence). This CDR3 region has 13 residues.

Many counts were recorded for this clone. The read is 3 residues too short to cover the CDR3 end, so that end is filled in from the germline J gene. V and J are TRBV5-1 and TRBJ2-7, with TRBD1 matching over 7 bases. The CDR3 spans 15 residues. V gave up 0 bases and J gave up 3 bases; unmatched junction bases: 6. Germline lookup yields CDR1 SGHRS and CDR2 YFSETQ. This chain's CDR3 is CASSLANRGIYEQYF. The covered CDR3 bases are TGCGCCAGCAGCTTGGCCAACAGGGGAATCTACGAG. The variable domain in full, completed from reference TRBV5-1 and TRBJ2-7, reads KAGVTQTPRYLIKTRGQQVTLSCSPISGHRSVSWYQQTPGQGLQFLFEYFSETQRNKGNFPGRFSGRQFSNSRSEMNVSTLELGDSALYLCASSLANRGIYEQYFGPGTRLTVT.

On this clone itself: The read comes to an end 3 residues before the CDR3 does, leaving the germline J gene to fill in the end. This chain links TRBV2 with TRBJ2-1; 7 nucleotides line up with TRBD2. V trimming: 3 bases; J trimming: 8 bases; junction bases outside the gene matches: 13. The CDR3 extends over 16 amino acids. The germline gives CDR1 SNHLY, CDR2 FYNNEI. CDR3 bases read: TGTGCCAGCAGTGATGTAGCGGGCACCTTGATGGATGAG. This sequence encodes CASSDVAGTLMDE. The whole CDR3 is CASSDVAGTLMDEQFF.

This clone was seen at least ten times. The sequenced CDR3 bases are TGTGCCAGTAGTATTTCAGTCTATGGC. Amino acid sequence: CASSISVYG. From start to end, the CDR3 is CASSISVYGYTF. The chain links TRBV19 to TRBJ1-2, with D unclear. The DNA ends 3 residues before the CDR3 does, and the rest of the CDR3 is filled in from the germline J gene. In germline, CDR1 is LNHDA, CDR2 SQIVND (reference sequence). Trimming pared 3 bases from V and 4 bases from J, leaving 6 bases between. The CDR3 has 12 residues.

In this sample, this clone turned up many times. The read ends 3 residues early relative to the CDR3; the germline J gene fills the gap. This chain uses TRBV7-3 with TRBJ1-2; 10 nucleotides align to TRBD1. This CDR3 is 15 amino acids long. Per the germline V gene, CDR1 is SGHTA and CDR2 is FQGTGA. J gave up 5 bases and V 1 base, and 4 bases lay outside the gene matches. CDR3 bases read: TGTGCCAGCAGCTTAAGTGGGACAGGGGATTATGGC. Translating gives CASSLSGTGDYG. From start to end, the CDR3 is CASSLSGTGDYGYTF.

This clone has ten or more counts. Read coverage stops 3 residues before the CDR3 terminus; the germline J gene supplies the remainder. The rearrangement links TRBV19 to TRBJ2-1; 11 bases are shared with TRBD2. This CDR3 spans 14 amino acids. Germline assignment: CDR1 LNHDA and CDR2 SQIVND (reference sequence). Trimming at V came to 9 bases and at J to 7 bases, leaving 8 bases not matched to a gene. CDR3: CASTRLAGGNEQFF. The covered CDR3 bases are TGTGCCAGCACCAGGCTAGCGGGAGGAAATGAG.

This clone was seen many times. The CDR3 is cut off 3 residues early in the read; its end comes from the germline J gene. The J gene is TRBJ1-2, the V gene TRBV5-1; D is possibly TRBD1 (5 bases). The CDR3 length is 18 residues. CDR1 SGHRS and CDR2 YFSETQ come from the germline V gene. Trimming cost V 3 bases and J 0 bases, with 21 bases left between them. The sequenced part of the CDR3 DNA is TGCGCCAGCAGCTCCTCCCTGGGGGGGGAACCAACTAACTATGGC. It codes for CASSSSLGGEPTNYG. The full CDR3 protein is CASSSSLGGEPTNYGYTF.